The 9 T cell receptor beta chains listed next were all sequenced from one sample in a study of cytomegalovirus exposure and HLA in healthy donors. Vbeta (60) and Jbeta (13) primers were used in the PCR. Data came from immunoSEQ multiplex PCR; TCRdb stores just in-frame clones and leaves some out. This sample has about 67,000 clones, with about 80% found just once. The sample taken for sequencing was PBMCs. Receptors were obtained from a man in his sixties in good health and CMV-seropositive.

This sequence joins TRBV6-1 and TRBJ1-5, with D possibly matching TRBD1 (5 bases). The CDR3 sequence is 14 residues long. Trimming shortened V by 6 bases and J by 5 bases, and 14 bases separated the two germline ends. The germline V gene encodes CDR1 MNHNS and CDR2 SASEGT. The CDR3 DNA reads TGTGCCAGCAGGGAGGGACCTATCCATCAGCCCCAGCATTTT. Protein sequence: CASREGPIHQPQHF.

The chain has TRBV5-5 and TRBJ2-5; the D gene is possibly TRBD1 (6 bases). The CDR3 totals 16 residues. Trimming cost V 2 bases and J 6 bases, with 20 bases left between them. The V gene's germline CDR1 is SGHKS and CDR2 YYEKEE (reference sequence). The CDR3 sequence is CASSFPSGVTWKTQYF. The DNA for the CDR3 is TGTGCCAGCAGCTTCCCGTCAGGGGTCACTTGGAAGACCCAGTACTTC.

In this sample, this clone turned up a few times. The chain joins TRBV29-1 to TRBJ2-1; TRBD2 might be the D (6 bases). The V end was cut by 7 bases, the J end by 0 bases, with 16 bases between. The CDR3 sequence is 15 residues long. CDR1 and CDR2 (germline): SQVTM, ANQGSEA. DNA of the CDR3: TGCAGCGCCTGGGGGGTAGAAAGCTCCTACAATGAGCAGTTCTTC. Protein product: CSAWGVESSYNEQFF.

There are a few counts of this clone. The chain couples TRBV7-9 to TRBJ1-3, with 11 bases identical to TRBD1. The CDR3 is made up of 17 amino acids. With V trimmed by 3 bases and J by 2 bases, 6 bases remained unmatched. The germline V gene encodes CDR1 SEHNR and CDR2 FQNEAQ (reference sequence). CDR3 sequence: CASSFWTGGIAGNTIYF. The CDR3 coding sequence is TGTGCCAGCAGCTTCTGGACAGGGGGCATCGCTGGAAACACCATATATTTT. Full variable domain (remainder filled in from reference TRBV7-9 and TRBJ1-3): DTGVSQNPRHKITKRGQNVTFRCDPISEHNRLYWYRQTLGQGPEFLTYFQNEAQLEKSRLLSDRFSAERPKGSFSTLEIQRTEQGDSAMYLCASSFWTGGIAGNTIYFGEGSWLTVV.

This sequence joins TRBV6-5 and TRBJ1-1; a possible D gene is TRBD1 (5 bases). Per the germline V gene, CDR1 is MNHEY and CDR2 is SVGAGI. This CDR3 region has 13 residues. Trimming stripped 5 bases from V and 5 bases from J, with 12 bases between. CDR3 DNA: TGTGCCAGCAGTGAAAGACAGTTGACTGAAGCTTTCTTT. Protein sequence: CASSERQLTEAFF.

V usage is TRBV10-1 and J usage is TRBJ2-5; D remains unclear. There are 14 residues in the CDR3. V shed 3 bases and J shed 4 bases, with 12 bases lying between them. Germline assignment: CDR1 WNHNN and CDR2 SYGVQD (reference sequence). CDR3 in DNA: TGCGCCAGCAGTGAACAAAGAGCGAGAGAGACCCAGTACTTC. This codes for CASSEQRARETQYF.

The rearrangement links TRBV25-1 to TRBJ2-7; possible D gene TRBD2, 6 bases. Trimming pared 1 base from V and 1 base from J, leaving 8 bases between. Germline-derived CDR1 and CDR2 are MGHDK and SYGVNS. The CDR3 is made up of 14 amino acids. CDR3 sequence: CASSESGDSYEQYF. The DNA for the CDR3 is TGTGCCAGCAGTGAATCGGGGGATTCCTACGAGCAGTACTTC.

This clone was counted a few times. The J gene is TRBJ1-1, the V gene TRBV4-1; D not resolved. This CDR3 is built from 12 residues. CDR1 and CDR2 (germline): MGHRA, YSYEKL. The V and J ends lost 5 bases and 11 bases respectively, with 15 bases between them. In DNA, the CDR3 is TGCGCCAGCAGCAGCCTTGCCCGTGAGGCTTTCTTT. Translating it yields CASSSLAREAFF.

The genes are TRBV4-1 and TRBJ2-2, with unresolved D. The CDR3 has 16 amino acids. The ends were cut back, 4 bases at V and 0 bases at J, with 12 bases in the middle. From germline, CDR1 is MGHRA and CDR2 YSYEKL. Here the CDR3 reads CASSRLVTSNTGELFF. The CDR3 nucleotides are TGCGCCAGCAGCCGCTTGGTCACTTCGAACACCGGGGAGCTGTTTTTT.